The 23 T cell receptor beta chains below all came from one sample that was sequenced in a study of follicular helper T cells after annual influenza vaccination. TCRdb keeps only in-frame clones here, not all; method: immunoSEQ multiplex PCR. The table lists about 7,300 clones, 75% to 90% of them singletons. This sample's time point: 2015-2016 season, 7 days after influenza vaccination. The source material was CXCR5+ CD38- circulating T follicular helper cells from blood, sampled 7 days after influenza vaccination. Documented subset: circulating Tfh, non-naive CD4+CXCR5+PD-1+ (ICOS+CD38+ or ICOS-CD38-). Every receptor here comes from an adult who received the influenza vaccine.

This chain uses TRBV9 with TRBJ2-7; D possibly corresponds to TRBD1 (5 bases). The CDR3 is made up of 14 amino acids. Germline assignment: CDR1 SGDLS and CDR2 YYNGEE. V lost 5 bases, J lost 1 base, and 13 bases lay in between. The CDR3 spells CASSAGKGSYEQYF. The CDR3 DNA sequence: TGTGCCAGCAGTGCAGGGAAGGGATCCTACGAGCAGTACTTC.

The chain couples TRBV6-1 to TRBJ2-2; D might be TRBD2 (5 bases). The V end was cut by 2 bases, the J end by 7 bases, with 11 bases between. Germline CDR1 reads MNHNS; CDR2 reads SASEGT. The CDR3 contains 14 residues. CDR3 nucleotide sequence: TGTGCCAGCAGTGAAACCCCTCGGGGCGGGGAGCTGTTTTTT. It encodes CASSETPRGGELFF.

The genes are TRBV7-2 and TRBJ2-7, with a tentative D call TRBD2 (6 bases). CDR3 length equals 14 residues. Trimming removed 7 bases from V and 5 bases from J, with 18 bases in between. Looked up from germline, CDR1 is SGHTA and CDR2 is FQGNSA. CDR3 sequence: CASTFRDFKDEQYF. For the CDR3, the DNA is TGTGCCAGCACCTTCCGGGACTTTAAGGACGAGCAGTACTTC.

V and J are TRBV28 and TRBJ2-5; 9 positions agree with TRBD1. CDR1 is MDHEN, CDR2 SYDVKM, per germline. Unmatched junction bases numbered 6, after V lost 5 bases and J lost 2 bases. The CDR3 totals 15 residues. CDR3 bases: TGTGCCAGCAGTGGGACAGGGAGCTATCAAGAGACCCAGTACTTC. Translating it yields CASSGTGSYQETQYF.

The DNA of the CDR3 is TGTGTCACAGCAGGGCAGTTGGGCTACGAGCAGTACTTC. Translation: CVTAGQLGYEQYF. The rearrangement links TRBV2 to TRBJ2-7; possible D gene TRBD1, 5 bases. The CDR3 is made up of 13 amino acids. CDR1 is SNHLY and CDR2 is FYNNEI in the germline V gene. Variable domain in full (rest from reference TRBV2 and TRBJ2-7): EPEVTQTPSHQVTQMGQEVILRCVPISNHLYFYWYRQILGQKVEFLVSFYNNEISEKSEIFDDQFSVERPDGSNFTLKIRSTKLEDSAMYFCVTAGQLGYEQYFGPGTRLTVT.

The chain recombines TRBV28 with TRBJ1-3; a possible D gene is TRBD1 (6 bases). The V end lost 5 bases, the J end lost 7 bases, and 12 bases lay between the germline ends. The CDR3 is made up of 13 amino acids. CDR1 and CDR2 (germline): MDHEN, SYDVKM. Here the CDR3 DNA reads TGTGCCAGCAGTCGGACAGTTGTCAACACCATATATTTT. The encoded protein is CASSRTVVNTIYF.

The J gene is TRBJ2-7, the V gene TRBV4-2; D ambiguous. V lost 0 bases, J lost 2 bases, and 8 bases lay in between. In germline, CDR1 is LGHNA, CDR2 YNFKEQ. This CDR3 comprises 14 residues. The DNA of the CDR3 is TGTGCCAGCAGCCAAGATCGGCTCGCCTACGAGCAGTACTTC. Translated, it gives CASSQDRLAYEQYF.

This sequence joins TRBV28 and TRBJ2-4; the match to TRBD1 covers 8 bases. The CDR3 covers 14 residues. The J segment lost 7 bases and the V segment lost 6 bases, leaving 8 bases of the junction unmatched. Germline V CDR1 and CDR2: MDHEN, SYDVKM. CDR3 bases: TGTGCCAGCAGCCGAACAGGGGGAGAGAACATTCAGTACTTC. This translates into CASSRTGGENIQYF.

This clone occurred a few times. This sequence joins TRBV10-3 and TRBJ1-5; D gene ambiguous. The V end was cut by 7 bases, the J end by 0 bases, with 13 bases between. CDR1 is ENHRY and CDR2 is SYGVKD in the germline V gene. The CDR3 totals 15 residues. The CDR3 region has the DNA TGTGCCATCAAAAAAACAGCCGATAGCAATCAGCCCCAGCATTTT. Translating it yields CAIKKTADSNQPQHF.

V and J are TRBV6-1 and TRBJ1-2, with D possibly matching TRBD1 (6 bases). CDR3 length equals 16 residues. The V and J ends lost 4 bases and 4 bases respectively, with 19 bases between them. Germline CDR1 and CDR2: MNHNS and SASEGT. CDR3 in DNA: TGTGCCAGCAGTGGGGACGGGAGGGGGGCTACCTATGGCTACACCTTC. This encodes CASSGDGRGATYGYTF.

This clone was recorded only once. CDR3 sequence reads: CAWSTYNEQFF. In DNA form, the CDR3 reads TGTGCCTGGTCAACCTACAATGAGCAGTTCTTC. This chain links TRBV30 with TRBJ2-1; D remains unclear. CDR1 and CDR2 (germline): GTSNPN, SVGIG (reference sequence). Trimming pared 5 bases from V and 2 bases from J, leaving 4 bases between. The CDR3 has 11 amino acids. Using reference TRBV30 and TRBJ2-1 for the parts outside the CDR3, the full variable domain is SQTIHQWPATLVQPVGSPLSLECTVEGTSNPNLYWYRQAAGRGLQLLFYSVGIGQISSEVPQNLSASRPQDRQFILSSKKLLLSDSGFYLCAWSTYNEQFFGPGTRLTVL.

V usage is TRBV19 and J usage is TRBJ1-1; 7 positions match TRBD1. The CDR3 consists of 15 residues. Germline CDR1 LNHDA, CDR2 SQIVND (reference sequence). The V gene end was trimmed by 7 bases and the J gene end by 1 base; junction bases not matched to a gene: 9. This chain's CDR3 is CASNNRDRKNTEAFF. The CDR3 DNA follows: TGTGCCAGTAATAACCGGGACAGAAAGAACACTGAAGCTTTCTTT.

The chain couples TRBV15 to TRBJ2-6; D is perhaps TRBD2 (8 bases). Germline-derived CDR1 and CDR2 are LNHNV and YYDKDF (reference sequence). Trimming cost V 2 bases and J 0 bases, with 20 bases left between them. This CDR3 is built from 20 residues. The CDR3 DNA reads TGTGCCACCAGCAGACCGAGGGGGCGGGAGGAGAGCTCTGGGGCCAACGTCCTGACTTTC. Amino acid sequence: CATSRPRGREESSGANVLTF.

The V and J genes are TRBV2 and TRBJ2-7; D is possibly TRBD2 (6 bases). Germline V gene data show CDR1 as SNHLY and CDR2 as FYNNEI. Trimming took 5 bases from V and 0 from J, leaving 11 bases between them. The CDR3 has 14 amino acids. CDR3 sequence: CASSIAATSYEQYF. Written as DNA, the CDR3 is TGTGCCAGCAGTATAGCGGCCACCTCCTACGAGCAGTACTTC.

This chain links TRBV4-1 with TRBJ2-1; TRBD2 matches 11 bases. Germline V gene sequence: CDR1 MGHRA, CDR2 YSYEKL. With V trimmed by 4 bases and J by 8 bases, 13 bases remained unmatched. This CDR3 is built from 17 residues. CDR3 in amino acids: CASSPYSGRAGGHEQFF. The CDR3 coding sequence is TGCGCCAGCAGCCCTTATAGCGGGAGGGCTGGTGGTCATGAGCAGTTCTTC.

This clone was seen a few times. The chain couples TRBV5-1 to TRBJ2-2; TRBD2 aligns across 8 bases. The germline gives CDR1 SGHRS, CDR2 YFSETQ. The CDR3 consists of 15 residues. With V trimmed by 4 bases and J by 5 bases, 7 bases remained unmatched. This CDR3 is CASSMTSVDTGELFF. The CDR3, as DNA: TGCGCCAGCAGCATGACTAGCGTGGATACCGGGGAGCTGTTTTTT.

This clone was seen only a few times. The chain combines TRBV2 with TRBJ2-7; the D is unclear. Germline loops: CDR1 SNHLY, CDR2 FYNNEI. The V gene lost 6 bases and the J gene lost 5 bases, with 17 bases spanning the gap. The CDR3 is 14 residues long. The CDR3 nucleotides are TGTGCCAGCAGCCAGGCTAGGACGGCAAACGAGCAGTACTTC. Protein sequence: CASSQARTANEQYF.

The genes are TRBV10-3 and TRBJ2-3; weak D call: TRBD1 (6 bases). Germline V gene data show CDR1 as ENHRY and CDR2 as SYGVKD. The V end was cut by 2 bases, the J end by 1 base, with 7 bases between. CDR3 length equals 14 residues. The CDR3 loop is CAISEGQRTDTQYF. CDR3 bases: TGTGCCATCAGTGAGGGACAGCGCACAGATACGCAGTATTTT.

The chain joins TRBV6-1 to TRBJ1-1; D is unclear. The CDR3 has 13 residues. Germline V gene sequence: CDR1 MNHNS, CDR2 SASEGT. Trimming shortened V by 4 bases and J by 2 bases, and 8 bases separated the two germline ends. The chain's CDR3 is CASSVHRNTEAFF. DNA of the CDR3: TGTGCCAGCAGTGTACATAGAAACACTGAAGCTTTCTTT.

This rearrangement joins TRBV5-8 to TRBJ2-1; tentative D call: TRBD2 (5 bases). V lost 5 bases and J 6 bases, leaving 9 bases between the germline ends. Germline values: CDR1 SGHTS, CDR2 YDEGEE. The CDR3 covers 12 residues. CDR3 amino acids: CASRDSGNEQFF. DNA of the CDR3: TGTGCCAGCAGGGACTCGGGCAATGAGCAGTTCTTC.

The count of this clone is one. V gene TRBV7-9 combines with J gene TRBJ2-7; maybe TRBD2 (5 bases). Germline V lookup: CDR1 SEHNR, CDR2 FQNEAQ (reference sequence). The CDR3 covers 13 residues. Trimming left V 2 bases short and J 7 bases short, with 12 bases between. CDR3 amino acids: CASSLTPAVEQYF. The CDR3, as DNA: TGTGCCAGCAGCTTAACCCCAGCGGTTGAGCAGTACTTC. Together with reference TRBV7-9 and TRBJ2-7, the CDR3 gives the full variable domain: DTGVSQNPRHKITKRGQNVTFRCDPISEHNRLYWYRQTLGQGPEFLTYFQNEAQLEKSRLLSDRFSAERPKGSFSTLEIQRTEQGDSAMYLCASSLTPAVEQYFGPGTRLTVT.

The rearrangement joins TRBV19 to TRBJ2-3; possible D gene TRBD2, 5 bases. V lost 1 base and J 11 bases, leaving 13 bases between the germline ends. From germline, CDR1 is LNHDA and CDR2 SQIVND (reference sequence). This CDR3 is 13 amino acids long. The CDR3 coding sequence is TGTGCCAGTAGTATAGGAGAAGGCGGGTGGCAGTATTTT. Amino acids: CASSIGEGGWQYF.

This clone was counted only a few times. This rearrangement joins TRBV2 to TRBJ2-7; 10 bases are a match to TRBD2. Trimming removed 5 bases from V and 4 bases from J; junction bases left unmatched: 5. The CDR3 runs 14 residues. The germline V gene encodes CDR1 SNHLY and CDR2 FYNNEI. The CDR3 coding sequence is TGTGCCAGCAGTCAGCGGGAGGGCTCTTACGAGCAGTACTTC. Its protein product is CASSQREGSYEQYF.